This entry features one T cell receptor beta chain sequence. Its cognate antigen is unknown. The entry originates in a study of blood T cells in healthy people across ages. Whole-study findings and limits: Any conclusive comparison of naive versus antigen-experienced cells was prevented by using unsorted PBMCs. Long-lived and aged donors differed, with more naive CD4+ cells and higher diversity in the long-lived.

The authors ran a second PCR of roughly 6 to 12 cycles using a sample-barcoded 5' primer and a J-beta primer mix. TCRdb passed the 5' RACE reads through MiXCR, listing each CDR3 protein once. The sample contains fewer than 2,000,000 distinct CDR3 sequences, approximately 40% of which appear only once. This receptor was taken from a human donor in good health. The sequenced sample was blood.

CDR3 sequence: CSANRGTGPDTQYF. CDR3 sequence (DNA): TGCAGTGCTAACCGAGGGACAGGCCCAGATACGCAGTATTTT. V is TRBV20-1 and J is TRBJ2-3; TRBD1 aligns across 8 bases. After removal of 4 bases from V and 4 bases from J, the junction contained 7 bases not matched to a gene. Germline V gene lookup returns CDR1 DFQATT and CDR2 SNEGSKA (reference sequence). CDR3 length equals 14 residues.